The present TCR beta chain was sequenced within a study of OX40 agonist ivuxolimab in advanced cancers. Method: immunoSEQ multiplex PCR; TCRdb's copy keeps in-frame clones and lacks some. The data contain roughly 70,000 clones, roughly 80% of them seen just once; the ten biggest clones take up 0.9% to 1.2%. Germline lookup yields CDR1 SGHAT and CDR2 FQNNGV. The V gene end was trimmed by 7 bases and the J gene end by 1 base; junction bases not matched to a gene: 5. CDR3 length: 15 amino acids. The origin of this receptor is an adult with an advanced solid tumor such as melanoma, head and neck, liver or kidney cancer. The sample here was CD4+ or CD8+ T cells sorted from blood, taken in a trial of the OX40 agonist ivuxolimab. This chain links TRBV11-2 with TRBJ2-2; 8 positions match TRBD1. In DNA, the CDR3 is TGTGCCAGCACCGTCGGGACAGGGAACACCGGGGAGCTGTTTTTT. Its translation is CASTVGTGNTGELFF.